The 28 T cell receptor beta chains listed next were all sequenced from one sample in a study of blood T cell repertoires in COVID-19. Only in-frame clones appear in the TCRdb table, and some are missing; sequencing was by immunoSEQ multiplex PCR. The sample consists of just under 90,000 clones, roughly 88% of them appearing once. The source material was peripheral blood. The receptor set was obtained from a man aged 55 to 70 with acute or convalescent COVID-19.

This clone was counted a single time. The rearrangement links TRBV18 to TRBJ1-5; D uncertain. Germline CDR1 KGHSH, CDR2 LQKENI. Trimming cost V 0 bases and J 1 base, with 4 bases left between them. The CDR3 totals 14 residues. DNA for the CDR3: TGTGCCAGCTCACCACCGGCCAGCAATCAGCCCCAGCATTTT. This sequence encodes CASSPPASNQPQHF.

The V call is TRBV27, the J call TRBJ2-7; D perhaps matches TRBD2 (6 bases). V was pared by 8 bases and J by 6 bases, with 11 bases between. Germline V gene data show CDR1 as MNHEY and CDR2 as SMNVEV (reference sequence). This CDR3 region has 11 residues. The CDR3 spells CASRSGGEQYF. DNA of the CDR3: TGTGCCAGCCGATCCGGGGGCGAGCAGTACTTC.

V usage is TRBV19 and J usage is TRBJ1-2; 8 nucleotides line up with TRBD1. The germline V gene has CDR1 LNHDA and CDR2 SQIVND (reference sequence). V shed 4 bases and J 5 bases; nucleotides not matched to a gene: 6. This CDR3 has 14 amino acids. In DNA, the CDR3 is TGTGCCAGTAGTACCCGGACAGGGAAGTATGGCTACACCTTC. This gives the protein CASSTRTGKYGYTF.

The chain employs TRBV5-4 and TRBJ2-7, with D possibly being TRBD2 (5 bases). This CDR3 is built from 15 residues. Germline lookup yields CDR1 SGHNT and CDR2 YYREEE (reference sequence). Trimming removed 1 base from V and 0 bases from J, with 11 bases in between. CDR3 bases: TGTGCCAGCAGCTTGTCGGGAACTAGCTCCTACGAGCAGTACTTC. Encoded protein: CASSLSGTSSYEQYF. The variable domain in full, completed from reference TRBV5-4 and TRBJ2-7, reads ETGVTQSPTHLIKTRGQQVTLRCSSQSGHNTVSWYQQALGQGPQFIFQYYREEENGRGNFPPRFSGLQFPNYSSELNVNALELDDSALYLCASSLSGTSSYEQYFGPGTRLTVT.

The chain uses TRBV6-1 and TRBJ2-1; a weak D match, TRBD1 (6 bases). CDR3 length: 15 amino acids. The germline gives CDR1 MNHNS, CDR2 SASEGT. V was shortened by 8 bases and J by 6 bases, with 20 bases between the two germline ends. The CDR3 DNA reads TGTGCCAGCGCCGGGGCGGATTCGACAGGCAATGAGCAGTTCTTC. Its protein is CASAGADSTGNEQFF.

The rearrangement links TRBV12-5 to TRBJ2-5; D might be TRBD1 (5 bases). The CDR3 totals 14 residues. Between the trimmed V and J ends, which lost 5 bases and 2 bases, there was a span of 12 bases. Germline V CDR1 and CDR2: LGHNT, FRNRAP. This CDR3 is CASGRTPPQETQYF. For the CDR3, the DNA is TGTGCTAGTGGTCGGACACCTCCTCAAGAGACCCAGTACTTC.

This chain uses TRBV29-1 with TRBJ2-7; 11 bases agree with TRBD1. The V and J ends lost 4 bases and 5 bases, in that order; junction bases with no gene match: 7. The CDR3 contains 14 residues. The germline V gene encodes CDR1 SQVTM and CDR2 ANQGSEA. The CDR3 is CSVGGGQGVNEQYF. For the CDR3, the DNA is TGCAGCGTTGGAGGGGGACAGGGGGTCAACGAGCAGTACTTC.

The chain recombines TRBV11-2 with TRBJ2-3; tentative D call: TRBD2 (7 bases). The germline CDR1 and CDR2 sequences are SGHAT and FQNNGV. This CDR3 region has 16 residues. V was trimmed by 1 base and J by 6 bases, leaving 17 bases between them. The CDR3 spells CASSLASGGRRDTQYF. CDR3 DNA sequence: TGTGCCAGCAGCTTAGCATCGGGGGGCCGCCGGGATACGCAGTATTTT.

The chain couples TRBV19 to TRBJ2-5; possibly TRBD2 for D (7 bases). V was cut by 4 bases and J by 5 bases, with 23 bases left in between. This CDR3 spans 17 amino acids. Germline lookup yields CDR1 LNHDA and CDR2 SQIVND (reference sequence). The CDR3 here is CASSKGTSSGGGETQYF. The CDR3 nucleotides are TGTGCCAGTAGTAAGGGGACGTCTAGCGGAGGGGGGGAGACCCAGTACTTC. Combining the CDR3 with reference TRBV19 and TRBJ2-5 gives the whole variable domain DGGITQSPKYLFRKEGQNVTLSCEQNLNHDAMYWYRQDPGQGLRLIYYSQIVNDFQKGDIAEGYSVSREKKESFPLTVTSAQKNPTAFYLCASSKGTSSGGGETQYFGPGTRLLVL.

V gene TRBV9 combines with J gene TRBJ2-7; TRBD1 matches at 9 bases. This CDR3 comprises 17 residues. Per the germline V gene, CDR1 is SGDLS and CDR2 is YYNGEE. V was clipped by 0 bases and J by 2 bases; unmatched bases: 9. CDR3 amino acids: CASSVGSQGQGPYEQYF. The CDR3 coding sequence is TGTGCCAGCAGCGTAGGGAGCCAGGGACAGGGCCCCTACGAGCAGTACTTC.

The rearrangement joins TRBV5-6 to TRBJ1-5; 8 nucleotides match TRBD1. CDR3 length equals 17 residues. Germline V CDR1 and CDR2: SGHDT, YYEEEE. V was clipped by 2 bases and J by 7 bases; unmatched bases: 14. The CDR3 loop is CASSLGRGQGAEQPQHF. DNA for the CDR3: TGTGCCAGCAGCTTAGGCAGGGGGCAAGGGGCGGAGCAGCCCCAGCATTTT.

The chain has TRBV11-3 and TRBJ2-7, with 8 bases fitting TRBD1. Per the germline V gene, CDR1 is SGHNT and CDR2 is YENEEA. This CDR3 is 14 amino acids long. J gave up 5 bases and V 3 bases, and 6 bases lay outside the gene matches. This CDR3 is CASSLDRDSHEQYF. The CDR3 bases are TGTGCCAGCAGCTTGGACAGGGATTCCCACGAGCAGTACTTC.

The rearrangement joins TRBV9 to TRBJ1-6; 8 bases match TRBD1. Per the germline V gene, CDR1 is SGDLS and CDR2 is YYNGEE. The J segment lost 8 bases and the V segment lost 2 bases, leaving 9 bases of the junction unmatched. The CDR3 extends over 16 amino acids. CDR3 nucleotides: TGTGCCAGCAGCGTCGGGACAGGTTACGCGGATTCACCCCTCCACTTT. This gives the protein CASSVGTGYADSPLHF. Full variable domain (remainder filled in from reference TRBV9 and TRBJ1-6): DSGVTQTPKHLITATGQRVTLRCSPRSGDLSVYWYQQSLDQGLQFLIQYYNGEERAKGNILERFSAQQFPDLHSELNLSSLELGDSALYFCASSVGTGYADSPLHFGNGTRLTVT.

This chain links TRBV10-1 with TRBJ2-2, with D possibly matching TRBD1 (5 bases). CDR3 length: 14 amino acids. The germline V and J ends were trimmed by 5 bases and 7 bases, with 14 bases remaining between them. Germline CDR1 and CDR2: WNHNN and SYGVQD (reference sequence). CDR3 nucleotides: TGCGCCAGCAGTTCGACGGCAGGGCACGGGGAGCTGTTTTTT. This translates into CASSSTAGHGELFF.

The rearrangement links TRBV7-8 to TRBJ2-1; TRBD2 matches at 10 bases. With V trimmed by 0 bases and J by 0 bases, 11 bases remained unmatched. The germline V gene encodes CDR1 SGHVS and CDR2 FQNEAQ. The CDR3 contains 20 residues. The CDR3 coding sequence is TGTGCCAGCAGCTTAGCGTCTAGCGGGAGTGTTGGGAGCTCCTACAATGAGCAGTTCTTC. As protein: CASSLASSGSVGSSYNEQFF.

The CDR3 region has the DNA TGTGCCAGCAGCCAGGGTCCTGGAAACACCATATATTTT. This encodes CASSQGPGNTIYF. The gene calls are TRBV6-6 and TRBJ1-3; the D gene is possibly TRBD1 (5 bases). Germline V CDR1 and CDR2: MNHNY, SVGAGI (reference sequence). The CDR3 length is 13 residues. The V and J ends lost 6 bases and 2 bases respectively, with 8 bases between them.

This clone was observed a handful of times. This rearrangement joins TRBV5-1 to TRBJ2-5; 12 bases align to TRBD2. The CDR3 totals 18 residues. The V gene's germline CDR1 is SGHRS and CDR2 YFSETQ. V lost 4 bases and J lost 6; bases outside the gene matches: 16. CDR3 DNA sequence: TGCGCCAGCAGCCCCCATCAACCCCTAGCGGGAGGGGGGAAGACCCAGTACTTC. This sequence encodes CASSPHQPLAGGGKTQYF.

A word on this clone: One end of the junction varies from germline; a read error may be responsible. The J gene is TRBJ1-2, the V gene TRBV20-1, with 7 bases aligning to TRBD1. This CDR3 comprises 11 residues. The germline gives CDR1 DFQATT, CDR2 SNEGSKA (reference sequence). The CDR3 DNA is TGCAGTGCAAAGGGGGACAGCCGACGGTGCTTC. Residues: CSAKGDSRRCF.

J is TRBJ2-5 and V is TRBV5-1, with TRBD2 matching 9 bases. CDR3 size: 15 residues. CDR1 and CDR2 from the germline V gene are SGHRS and YFSETQ. J lost 2 bases, V lost 2 bases, and 4 bases had no gene match. CDR3 amino acids: CASSLAGGPQETQYF. The CDR3 DNA follows: TGCGCCAGCAGCTTAGCGGGAGGCCCTCAAGAGACCCAGTACTTC.

V gene TRBV27 combines with J gene TRBJ2-7, with D tentatively TRBD2 (6 bases). This CDR3 is built from 13 residues. Trimming cost V 4 bases and J 6 bases, with 13 bases left between them. Germline V gives CDR1 MNHEY, CDR2 SMNVEV (reference sequence). CDR3 coding DNA: TGTGCCAGCAGTTCCCCTCCCGGGGGCGAGCAGTACTTC. It codes for CASSSPPGGEQYF.

The chain combines TRBV30 with TRBJ1-1; TRBD1 might be the D (6 bases). Germline CDR1 reads GTSNPN; CDR2 reads SVGIG (reference sequence). The V and J ends lost 3 bases and 2 bases respectively, with 10 bases between them. The CDR3 is 13 residues long. Here the CDR3 reads CAWRKTGNTEAFF. The CDR3 coding sequence is TGTGCCTGGAGGAAGACAGGAAACACTGAAGCTTTCTTT.

The V and J genes are TRBV10-3 and TRBJ2-7; D ambiguous. Deletions cut 10 bases from V and 4 bases from J, with 20 bases between. The CDR3 consists of 14 residues. Germline lookup yields CDR1 ENHRY and CDR2 SYGVKD. The CDR3 sequence: CATTEQAQNYEQYF. In DNA, the CDR3 is TGTGCCACCACGGAGCAAGCTCAGAATTACGAGCAGTACTTC.

The chain recombines TRBV4-2 with TRBJ2-5; the D gene is possibly TRBD1 (6 bases). The germline V and J ends were trimmed by 3 bases and 3 bases, with 14 bases remaining between them. The CDR3 loop spans 15 amino acids. The germline gives CDR1 LGHNA, CDR2 YNFKEQ. The CDR3 coding sequence is TGTGCCAGCAGCCATCGACGCGCAGGGGAAGAGACCCAGTACTTC. Residues: CASSHRRAGEETQYF.

The V gene is TRBV30, the J gene TRBJ2-7, with 7 bases aligning to TRBD2. Germline V gene data show CDR1 as GTSNPN and CDR2 as SVGIG (reference sequence). After removal of 0 bases from V and 5 bases from J, the junction contained 19 bases not matched to a gene. The CDR3 has 18 residues. CDR3 DNA sequence: TGTGCCTGGAGTGTACCGGGACTTGGGTACGGGAGGAAGGACGAGCAGTACTTC. Translated, it gives CAWSVPGLGYGRKDEQYF.

The chain links TRBV5-1 to TRBJ2-5; TRBD2 matches at 13 bases. Germline lookup yields CDR1 SGHRS and CDR2 YFSETQ. Trimming removed 4 bases from V and 1 base from J; junction bases left unmatched: 7. The CDR3 has 17 residues. CDR3 residues: CASSAGLAGFIQETQYF. In DNA form, the CDR3 reads TGCGCCAGCAGCGCGGGACTAGCGGGGTTCATCCAAGAGACCCAGTACTTC.

The rearrangement links TRBV27 to TRBJ2-7, with D tentatively TRBD2 (6 bases). The CDR3 is 16 amino acids. V was shortened by 7 bases and J by 3 bases, with 22 bases between the two germline ends. The germline gives CDR1 MNHEY, CDR2 SMNVEV (reference sequence). CDR3 sequence: CASKLSGGGNSYEQYF. CDR3 coding DNA: TGTGCCAGCAAGCTCTCCGGGGGAGGAAACAGCTACGAGCAGTACTTC.

The genes are TRBV5-1 and TRBJ1-1; TRBD1 matches at 7 bases. The germline CDR1 and CDR2 sequences are SGHRS and YFSETQ. V gave up 3 bases and J gave up 0 bases; unmatched junction bases: 8. The CDR3 runs to 16 residues. The CDR3 loop is CASSSTTGAMNTEAFF. CDR3 in DNA: TGCGCCAGCAGCTCAACTACAGGGGCGATGAACACTGAAGCTTTCTTT.

J is TRBJ2-3 and V is TRBV11-1, with 11 positions matching TRBD2. The CDR3 is 16 residues long. J was trimmed by 4 bases and V by 5 bases; bases with no gene match: 8. Germline V CDR1 and CDR2: SGHAT, FQDESV (reference sequence). The CDR3 DNA reads TGTGCCAGCAGCGGTACTAGCGGGGGTTTTTCAGATACGCAGTATTTT. Amino acids: CASSGTSGGFSDTQYF.